A single sample gave rise to the 5 T cell receptor beta chains below, sequenced in a study of PD-L1 blockade in urothelial cancer. Sequencing used immunoSEQ multiplex PCR; TCRdb keeps in-frame clones, though not all of them. Of 50,000 or so clones listed, approximately 83% are singletons. This specimen consisted of PBMCs, obtained around atezolizumab (anti-PD-L1) treatment. The receptor set was obtained from a man aged 55 to 70 with urothelial cancer.

V and J are TRBV19 and TRBJ2-5; 9 bases map to TRBD2. Trimming took 5 bases from V and 5 from J; bases not matched to a gene: 9. The CDR3 is made up of 15 amino acids. Germline assignment: CDR1 LNHDA and CDR2 SQIVND (reference sequence). DNA of the CDR3: TGTGCCAGTAGTTCGACTAGCGGCCCTGGGGAGACCCAGTACTTC. Its protein is CASSSTSGPGETQYF.

The rearrangement joins TRBV20-1 to TRBJ2-5; D is perhaps TRBD1 (5 bases). Between the trimmed V and J ends, which lost 6 bases and 7 bases, there was a span of 12 bases. The CDR3 consists of 11 residues. CDR1 DFQATT and CDR2 SNEGSKA come from the germline V gene (reference sequence). The CDR3 region has the DNA TGCAGTGCCCATCAACAGGTGACCCAGTACTTC. Its translation is CSAHQQVTQYF.

V gene TRBV28 combines with J gene TRBJ2-7, with TRBD1 matching over 9 bases. V trimming: 4 bases; J trimming: 3 bases; junction bases outside the gene matches: 7. Germline CDR1 MDHEN, CDR2 SYDVKM. This CDR3 is built from 15 residues. CDR3 amino acids: CASSSLTGGGYEQYF. The CDR3 DNA follows: TGTGCCAGCAGTTCGCTGACAGGGGGAGGCTACGAGCAGTACTTC.

V is TRBV5-6 and J is TRBJ2-5, with D perhaps matching TRBD2 (5 bases). The length of the CDR3 is 15 residues. The V gene's germline CDR1 is SGHDT and CDR2 YYEEEE. V was trimmed by 4 bases and J by 4 bases, leaving 17 bases between them. DNA of the CDR3: TGTGCCAGCAGCCCGACTAATCCCCTCGGAGAGACCCAGTACTTC. Its translation is CASSPTNPLGETQYF.

The CDR3 sequence: CASSLYGPQHF. In nucleotides, the CDR3 is TGTGCCAGCAGCTTGTACGGGCCCCAGCATTTT. This rearrangement joins TRBV5-8 to TRBJ1-5, with D hard to call. CDR3 size: 11 residues. Trimming left V 1 base short and J 9 bases short, with 5 bases between. Germline CDR1 and CDR2: SGHTS and YDEGEE.